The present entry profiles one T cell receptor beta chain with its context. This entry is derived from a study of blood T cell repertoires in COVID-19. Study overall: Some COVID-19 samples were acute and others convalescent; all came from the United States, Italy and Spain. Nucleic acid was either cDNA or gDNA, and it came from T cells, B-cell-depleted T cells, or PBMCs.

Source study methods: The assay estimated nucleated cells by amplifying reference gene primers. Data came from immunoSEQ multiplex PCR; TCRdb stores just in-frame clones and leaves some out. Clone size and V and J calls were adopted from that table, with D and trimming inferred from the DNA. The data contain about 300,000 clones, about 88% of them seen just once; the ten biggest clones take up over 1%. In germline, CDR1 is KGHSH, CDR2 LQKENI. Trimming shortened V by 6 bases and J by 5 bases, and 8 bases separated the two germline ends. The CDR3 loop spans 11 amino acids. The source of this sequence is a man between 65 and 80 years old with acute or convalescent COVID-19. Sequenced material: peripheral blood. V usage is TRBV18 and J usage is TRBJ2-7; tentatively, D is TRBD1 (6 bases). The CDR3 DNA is TGTGCCAGCTCGAGGGACAACGAGCAGTACTTC. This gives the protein CASSRDNEQYF.